One sample yielded the 25 T cell receptor beta chains listed below, sequenced in a study of human T cells and chemical hapten exposure. TCRdb fed the RACE reads into MiXCR, producing one record per CDR3 protein. The data show approximately 97,000 distinct CDR3 sequences, with roughly 27% seen just once and approximately 10% held by the top ten. The time point: patch test 3, about 24 weeks after DPC sensitization. Treatment described: therapeutic diphenylcyclopropenone sensitization with weekly scalp DPC. The source material was whole blood, sampled in connection with sensitization to the hapten diphenylcyclopropenone (DPC). The receptors were gathered from a man in his forties with alopecia areata. Some clones in this sample may be carry-over from other donors' samples.

This clonotype has ten or more counts. This chain joins TRBV6-5 and TRBJ2-5; tentatively, D is TRBD2 (5 bases). This CDR3 has 10 residues. In germline, CDR1 is MNHEY, CDR2 SVGAGI. The ends were cut back, 11 bases at V and 4 bases at J, with 8 bases in the middle. The CDR3 here is CASRGETQYF. Written as DNA, the CDR3 is TGTGCCTCCCGGGGAGAGACCCAGTACTTC.

This clonotype has only a few counts. This chain joins TRBV6-2 or TRBV6-3 and TRBJ2-1; D gene uncertain. CDR3 length: 13 residues. Trimming took 7 bases from V and 6 from J, leaving 13 bases between them. Per germline, CDR1 MNHEY and CDR2 SVGEGT. CDR3 DNA sequence: TGTGCCAGCATCACGGGTCCTTCCAATGAGCAGTTCTTC. Its translation: CASITGPSNEQFF.

The chain couples TRBV12-3 or TRBV12-4 to TRBJ1-4; D uncertain. The V and J ends lost 6 bases and 5 bases respectively, with 13 bases between them. The CDR3 has 14 residues. The CDR3 sequence: CASRGRRQNEKLFF. The CDR3 region has the DNA TGTGCCAGCAGGGGGAGAAGACAAAATGAAAAACTGTTTTTT.

This clonotype has just a few counts. This sequence joins TRBV7-2 and TRBJ2-2; a weak D match, TRBD1 (5 bases). CDR3 length equals 14 residues. Per germline, CDR1 SGHTA and CDR2 FQGNSA. V gave up 5 bases and J gave up 2 bases, with 9 bases separating them. CDR3 sequence reads: CASSTGSNTGELFF. The CDR3 DNA reads as TGTGCCAGCAGCACAGGTTCAAACACCGGGGAGCTGTTTTTT.

This chain connects TRBV27 to TRBJ2-3; D is uncertain. In germline, CDR1 is MNHEY, CDR2 SMNVEV (reference sequence). The CDR3 consists of 15 residues. V was trimmed by 0 bases and J by 2 bases, leaving 9 bases between them. The CDR3 region has the DNA TGTGCCAGCAGTTTATCGATCAGTTCCACAGATACGCAGTATTTT. This translates into CASSLSISSTDTQYF.

The chain recombines TRBV7-2 with TRBJ2-2; either TRBD1 or TRBD2 may fit D (6 bases each). Germline values: CDR1 SGHTA, CDR2 FQGNSA. The CDR3 is made up of 14 amino acids. Trimming took off 8 bases at V and 2 bases at J, with 12 bases between the two ends. The CDR3 nucleotides are TGTGCCAGCCGAGGGGGGCTAAACACCGGGGAGCTGTTTTTT. The encoded protein is CASRGGLNTGELFF.

The gene calls are TRBV5-1 and TRBJ1-2, with D possibly TRBD1 on 6 matching bases. The germline V gene encodes CDR1 SGHRS and CDR2 YFSETQ. V shed 4 bases and J shed 8 bases, with 18 bases lying between them. The CDR3 totals 14 residues. CDR3 loop: CASSPEGGSTGYTF. The CDR3, as DNA: TGCGCCAGCAGCCCTGAAGGGGGATCGACGGGCTACACCTTC.

The CDR3: CASSFRDSSYEQYF. CDR3 sequence (DNA): TGTGCCAGCAGTTTCCGGGACTCATCCTACGAGCAGTACTTC. The rearrangement links TRBV28 to TRBJ2-7; D is perhaps TRBD2 (6 bases). V lost 3 bases and J 1 base, leaving 10 bases between the germline ends. Looked up from germline, CDR1 is MDHEN and CDR2 is SYDVKM. The CDR3 runs 14 residues. The entire variable domain, with the rest obtained from reference TRBV28 and TRBJ2-7, is as follows: DVKVTQSSRYLVKRTGEKVFLECVQDMDHENMFWYRQDPGLGLRLIYFSYDVKMKEKGDIPEGYSVSREKKERFSLILESASTNQTSMYLCASSFRDSSYEQYFGPGTRLTVT.

This clonotype was observed a few times. The rearrangement uses TRBV27 and TRBJ2-7; either TRBD1 or TRBD2 may fit D (6 bases each). Germline V CDR1 and CDR2: MNHEY, SMNVEV (reference sequence). The CDR3 extends over 12 amino acids. V gave up 8 bases and J gave up 5 bases, with 13 bases separating them. CDR3 protein: CASGRGEDEQYF. As DNA, the CDR3 is TGTGCCAGCGGAAGGGGGGAGGACGAGCAGTACTTC.

There are a few counts of this clonotype. The chain carries TRBV10-3 and TRBJ2-5, with TRBD2 identical over 15 bases. Germline assignment: CDR1 ENHRY and CDR2 SYGVKD. V lost 6 bases to trimming and J lost 5 bases; unmatched junction nucleotides: 7. This CDR3 contains 16 residues. Here the CDR3 reads CAISPRTSGRVETQYF. The CDR3, as DNA: TGTGCCATCAGCCCGCGGACTAGCGGGAGGGTGGAGACCCAGTACTTC.

This chain uses TRBV25-1 with TRBJ1-4; D uncertain. Deletions cut 6 bases from V and 6 bases from J, with 8 bases between. The CDR3 length is 12 residues. The germline gives CDR1 MGHDK, CDR2 SYGVNS. The CDR3: CASSGTDEKLFF. As DNA, the CDR3 is TGTGCCAGCAGCGGCACGGATGAAAAACTGTTTTTT.

In its sample, this clonotype was seen a few times. The chain couples TRBV9 to TRBJ2-3, with 9 positions matching TRBD2. After removal of 0 bases from V and 2 bases from J, the junction contained 4 bases not matched to a gene. The V gene's germline CDR1 is SGDLS and CDR2 YYNGEE. This CDR3 is built from 16 residues. CDR3 coding DNA: TGTGCCAGCAGCGTAGTTAGCGGGGGATTCACAGATACGCAGTATTTT. Its translation is CASSVVSGGFTDTQYF.

The J gene is TRBJ2-1, the V gene TRBV5-4, with no clear D. Germline V gene sequence: CDR1 SGHNT, CDR2 YYREEE (reference sequence). This CDR3 has 14 residues. Trimming shortened V by 0 bases and J by 4 bases, and 8 bases separated the two germline ends. The CDR3 region is CASSLAVGYNEQFF. CDR3 bases: TGTGCCAGCAGCTTGGCGGTCGGATACAATGAGCAGTTCTTC.

A few counts support this clonotype. V is TRBV25-1 and J is TRBJ1-2; D gene ambiguous. The CDR3 is made up of 11 amino acids. The germline V and J ends were trimmed by 2 bases and 2 bases, with 0 bases remaining between them. Germline lookup yields CDR1 MGHDK and CDR2 SYGVNS. In DNA, the CDR3 is TGTGCCAGCAGTGAAAACTATGGCTACACCTTC. Encoded protein: CASSENYGYTF.

The chain links TRBV5-1 to TRBJ1-1, with TRBD1 as a possible D gene (5 bases). The V gene's germline CDR1 is SGHRS and CDR2 YFSETQ. CDR3 size: 14 residues. Trimming stripped 0 bases from V and 1 base from J, with 7 bases between. CDR3: CASSLVTANTEAFF. CDR3 bases: TGCGCCAGCAGCTTGGTGACAGCGAACACTGAAGCTTTCTTT.

The chain links TRBV6-6 to TRBJ1-5, with D perhaps matching TRBD1 (5 bases). The germline V and J ends were trimmed by 2 bases and 2 bases, with 13 bases remaining between them. The germline gives CDR1 MNHNY, CDR2 SVGAGI (reference sequence). This CDR3 region has 16 residues. Here the CDR3 reads CASSYAGAVGNQPQHF. The DNA of the CDR3 is TGTGCCAGCAGTTACGCCGGGGCGGTTGGCAATCAGCCCCAGCATTTT.

The chain is built from TRBV6-2 or TRBV6-3 and TRBJ1-5; TRBD1 is a possible D gene (6 bases). CDR1 is MNHEY and CDR2 is SVGEGT in the germline V gene. There are 16 residues in the CDR3. Trimming took off 5 bases at V and 3 bases at J, with 17 bases between the two ends. CDR3 nucleotide sequence: TGTGCCAGCAGTACGGGGCAGGGACATACCAATCAGCCCCAGCATTTT. This sequence encodes CASSTGQGHTNQPQHF.

The chain links TRBV6-2 or TRBV6-3 to TRBJ2-3; 8 bases fit TRBD2. CDR3 length equals 17 residues. V shed 6 bases, J shed 3 bases, and the junction held 14 bases outside the gene matches. CDR1 and CDR2 (germline): MNHEY, SVGEGT. This CDR3 is CASSHIKASGRTDTQYF. CDR3 in DNA: TGTGCCAGCAGCCACATCAAGGCTAGCGGGCGGACAGATACGCAGTATTTT.

The CDR3 DNA reads as TGTGCCAGCAGTTCTGGGGGTGGCTATGGCTACACCTTC. Protein sequence: CASSSGGGYGYTF. The chain recombines TRBV28 with TRBJ1-2; perhaps TRBD1 as D (5 bases). The CDR3 runs 13 residues. From germline, CDR1 is MDHEN and CDR2 SYDVKM. Trimming left V 4 bases short and J 4 bases short, with 10 bases between.

This clonotype was seen only a few times. V usage is TRBV5-1 and J usage is TRBJ1-3; maybe TRBD1 (5 bases). Germline values: CDR1 SGHRS, CDR2 YFSETQ. The CDR3 covers 15 residues. V was pared by 4 bases and J by 0 bases, with 11 bases between. The chain's CDR3 is CASSSTGASGNTIYF. The CDR3 coding sequence is TGCGCCAGCAGCAGCACTGGGGCCTCTGGAAACACCATATATTTT.

This chain joins TRBV6-6 and TRBJ2-3; D gene unclear. Germline CDR1 is MNHNY and CDR2 is SVGAGI (reference sequence). The V end was cut by 2 bases, the J end by 6 bases, with 15 bases between. The CDR3 covers 15 residues. The CDR3: CASSYVGRLEDTQYF. The CDR3 region has the DNA TGTGCCAGCAGTTACGTGGGCCGGCTAGAGGATACGCAGTATTTT.

This clonotype was counted only a few times. The chain combines TRBV14 with TRBJ2-7, with 10 positions matching TRBD2. Germline CDR1 and CDR2: SGHDN and FVKESK. The CDR3 spans 15 residues. J was trimmed by 6 bases and V by 3 bases; bases with no gene match: 8. The CDR3 bases are TGTGCCAGCAGCCAGAGAGCGGGAGGGCATAGCGAGCAGTACTTC. Protein product: CASSQRAGGHSEQYF.

This chain's CDR3 is CASSLRAYQETQYF. The CDR3 DNA reads TGTGCCAGCAGCTTAAGGGCGTACCAAGAGACCCAGTACTTC. The rearrangement links TRBV7-6 to TRBJ2-5; D is unresolved. Germline values: CDR1 SGHVS, CDR2 FNYEAQ. V was shortened by 2 bases and J by 0 bases, with 7 bases between the two germline ends. The CDR3 is made up of 14 amino acids. Looking up the rest from reference TRBV7-6 and TRBJ2-5 gives the full variable domain: GAGVSQSPRYKVTKRGQDVALRCDPISGHVSLYWYRQALGQGPEFLTYFNYEAQQDKSGLPNDRFSAERPEGSISTLTIQRTEQRDSAMYRCASSLRAYQETQYFGPGTRLLVL.

The chain uses TRBV6-5 and TRBJ1-1; 11 bases agree with TRBD1. The CDR3 length is 17 residues. Germline V gives CDR1 MNHEY, CDR2 SVGAGI. The junction had 9 bases not matched to a gene; V was cut back by 2 bases and J by 4 bases. The CDR3 DNA reads TGTGCCAGCAGTTACGTCGTGGCGGGGACAGGGGGCACTGAAGCTTTCTTT. This gives the protein CASSYVVAGTGGTEAFF.

This clonotype was found a few times. The CDR3 protein is CASSLPRTGGATSGRAGANVLTF. Written as DNA, the CDR3 is TGCGCCAGCAGCTTGCCCCGGACAGGGGGCGCGACTAGCGGGAGGGCTGGGGCCAACGTCCTGACTTTC. The rearrangement links TRBV5-1 to TRBJ2-6; 14 nucleotides agree with TRBD2. The junction had 17 bases not matched to a gene; V was cut back by 1 base and J by 2 bases. The CDR3 covers 23 residues. The germline gives CDR1 SGHRS, CDR2 YFSETQ. Full variable domain (missing parts from reference TRBV5-1 and TRBJ2-6): KAGVTQTPRYLIKTRGQQVTLSCSPISGHRSVSWYQQTPGQGLQFLFEYFSETQRNKGNFPGRFSGRQFSNSRSEMNVSTLELGDSALYLCASSLPRTGGATSGRAGANVLTFGAGSRLTVL.